Below, one TCR beta chain is given with its context. One entry per CDR3 protein results from TCRdb running MiXCR on the 5' RACE reads. The sample has about 350,000 distinct CDR3 sequences; about 13% are singletons. This sample is drawn from a study of T-cell memory formation after mild COVID-19. Germline V gives CDR1 MNHEY, CDR2 SMNVEV (reference sequence). The CDR3 loop spans 12 amino acids. Trimming shortened V by 0 bases and J by 6 bases, and 4 bases separated the two germline ends. The chain combines TRBV27 with TRBJ2-3; no definite D call. The sequence derives from a man in his late teens or twenties who had mild COVID-19 (a few samples of this study predate the infection). Cell type and time point are not known. The sequenced material came from PBMCs or a T cell subset sorted from them (not recorded which). The DNA for the CDR3 is TGTGCCAGCAGTTTATCAAAGGATACGCAGTATTTT. Protein sequence: CASSLSKDTQYF.